The present TCR beta chain was sequenced within a study of T cell responses to AZD1222 COVID-19 vaccine (dated by TCRdb to the early 2020s). In the study overall: TCR sequencing was performed for 230 to 250 trial participants, of whom around 200 were given two doses of AZD1222 and about 25 were given two doses of MenACWY control vaccine. Trial participants were enrolled by age into 18-55, 56-69 and 70-plus year subgroups, with approximately 150, 28 and 58 TCR-sequenced participants respectively.

This sample's time point label indicates: about 28 days (+/-7) after the second vaccine dose. AZD1222 recipients with second doses at about 4 weeks or about 12 weeks were pooled, because spike-specific TCR depth and breadth did not differ between schedules. Vaccinee samples came from UK trials COV001 and COV002, including a single-blind randomized controlled phase 2/3 trial of AZD1222 (ChAdOx1 nCoV-19) in healthy adults. Trial participant PBMC samples were collected at day 0 and day 28 after the second dose for TCRbeta chain sequencing. The investigation overall reported the following: In the small 56-69-year group, the increase in depth fell short of significance, most likely because of low power. Conclusions about previously exposed vaccinees were limited because only six AZD1222 recipients were SARS-CoV-2 seropositive at baseline. Reportedly, close to half of the unique spike-specific TCRs recognized epitopes lying outside the regions that are mutated in the B.1.351 and B.1.1.7 variants. A significant rise in spike-specific TCR breadth and depth was observed after two AZD1222 doses relative to day 0 and relative to MenACWY recipients. The whole spike protein was spanned by vaccine-associated CD4 TCRs, and dominant responses were seen in regions 160-218 and 743-854. Most participants were white British and females outnumbered males, and the authors suggested that clonal diversity may have been underestimated. Because no day 14 peak-response samples were available, the repertoires could be characterized only after the peak T cell response.

With respect to this clone: Which antigen it targets is not known. Base qualities were left out, and no much larger clone turns up one base away.

The CDR3 regions of human TCRbeta chains were analyzed by immunosequencing. In the paper's pipeline: TCRs in the repertoires were matched against a reference library of SARS-CoV-2-specific TCRs that had been generated with the MIRA antigen-specificity platform. Breadth was defined as the fraction of unique TCRs that were SARS-CoV-2-associated. Depth was defined as the fraction of total T cells that were SARS-CoV-2-associated. Each spike-specific TCR was assigned to its reactive spike region and to a CD4 or CD8 class using the MIRA data. Log10-transformed breadth and depth values were compared by one-way ANOVA with Sidak's multiple comparisons tests. In its TCRdb copy, this immuneACCESS table keeps in-frame sequences only and misses some clones. Where compared with another copy, unresolved V genes explain less than half of these, and the others have no known cause. V, J and clone size are taken as reported in that table, and D and trimming were inferred from the DNA itself. The sample contains about 130,000 clones, about 88% of them found a single time. Around a tenth of the sample goes to the ten largest clones.

The sequence came from an adult who received the AZD1222 COVID-19 vaccine. Material: peripheral blood, obtained 28 days after the second AZD1222 dose.

In nucleotides, the sequence is TGTGCCACCCTCACCGGATACAATGAGCAGTTCTTC. Translated, it reads CATLTGYNEQFF. This chain joins TRBV19 to TRBJ2-1; the D gene is unclear. Its CDR3 holds 12 amino acids, cysteine through phenylalanine. CDR3 DNA only is kept here, 36 bases in frame from base 1. CDR1 and CDR2 were assigned from the germline V gene (reference sequence) as LNHDA and SQIVND. Trimming takes 10 bases from V and 4 bases from J, and the germline ends sit 11 bases apart.